These 21 T cell receptor beta chains came from one sample sequenced in a study of T-cell reconstitution after alpha-beta-depleted transplantation in children (TCRdb year 2016). Library preparation employed PCR. Sequencing took place on an Illumina HiSeq 2500. Molecular barcoding was employed in the preparation of TCR libraries, with unique molecular identifiers being used to normalize TCRbeta repertoire quantification. TCRdb reprocessed the public reads (quality trimming at Q25 with fastp, clone calling with MiXCR) and kept in-frame beta chains. Every CDR3 protein is listed once, alongside the most common genes and DNA of its rows. Recorded for this sample are a few hundred thousand distinct CDR3 sequences; about a fifth of them occurred a single time. 3.8% of the sample is taken by the ten largest. Sequencing used PBMCs from the stem cell graft donor, obtained from the stem cell graft. All receptors come from a human donor who donated a stem cell graft to a child with acute myeloid leukemia.

A few counts support this clonotype. V usage is TRBV12-3 or TRBV12-4 and J usage is TRBJ1-5; no clear D. Trimming cost V 6 bases and J 7 bases, with 16 bases left between them. CDR3 length: 14 residues. CDR3 residues: CASSKTGREQPQHF. Here the CDR3 DNA reads TGTGCCAGCAGCAAGACGGGGAGAGAGCAGCCCCAGCATTTT.

This clonotype was counted at least ten times. The chain combines TRBV29-1 with TRBJ2-3; D possibly corresponds to TRBD1 (6 bases). Germline CDR1 reads SQVTM; CDR2 reads ANQGSEA. V lost 4 bases and J 11 bases, leaving 13 bases between the germline ends. The CDR3 covers 11 residues. For the CDR3, the DNA is TGCAGCGTTGGTGGGTCGGACAGGCAGTATTTT. Its translation is CSVGGSDRQYF.

V and J are TRBV2 and TRBJ1-5; TRBD1 matches 7 bases. The CDR3 extends over 14 amino acids. Germline V gives CDR1 SNHLY, CDR2 FYNNEI. V gave up 10 bases and J gave up 8 bases; unmatched junction bases: 14. CDR3 nucleotide sequence: TGTGCCACCCAGGAACAGGGGCAAGCAGAGCCCCAGCATTTT. Translated, it gives CATQEQGQAEPQHF.

This clonotype was detected only a few times. The V gene is TRBV20-1, the J gene TRBJ2-7; 8 nucleotides match TRBD2. The germline gives CDR1 DFQATT, CDR2 SNEGSKA (reference sequence). The ends lost 5 bases at V and 0 bases at J; junction bases unmatched: 6. The length of the CDR3 is 14 residues. The CDR3 nucleotides are TGCAGTGCTTCACGGCGGGAGGTCTCCTACGAGCAGTACTTC. Protein: CSASRREVSYEQYF.

The J gene is TRBJ2-5, the V gene TRBV5-1; TRBD1 aligns across 7 bases. From germline, CDR1 is SGHRS and CDR2 YFSETQ. The length of the CDR3 is 16 residues. V shed 4 bases and J 5 bases; nucleotides not matched to a gene: 14. The CDR3, as DNA: TGCGCCAGCAGCACACTTAAGACAGGGACGAGGGAGACCCAGTACTTC. Its protein is CASSTLKTGTRETQYF.

Only a few counts were recorded for this clonotype. The rearrangement uses TRBV20-1 and TRBJ2-7; the match to TRBD2 covers 10 bases. With V trimmed by 1 base and J by 4 bases, 10 bases remained unmatched. The CDR3 has 16 amino acids. The germline V gene has CDR1 DFQATT and CDR2 SNEGSKA (reference sequence). CDR3 coding DNA: TGCAGTGCTAGAGGGATTTCTAGCGGGAGAACTTACGAGCAGTACTTC. Amino acid sequence: CSARGISSGRTYEQYF.

V and J are TRBV7-9 and TRBJ1-2; D not resolved. CDR3 length: 14 amino acids. V shed 2 bases and J shed 6 bases, with 13 bases lying between them. Germline assignment: CDR1 SEHNR and CDR2 FQNEAQ (reference sequence). CDR3 in DNA: TGTGCCAGCAGCTTATTGCCAGGCGAGGATGGCTACACCTTC. It translates to CASSLLPGEDGYTF.

This clonotype was counted a few times. The rearrangement links TRBV20-1 to TRBJ2-1; D gene uncertain. Germline values: CDR1 DFQATT, CDR2 SNEGSKA (reference sequence). This CDR3 spans 17 amino acids. V dropped 3 bases and J dropped 0 bases, with 18 bases sitting between them. CDR3 coding DNA: TGCAGTGCTAGCTTCGGTTTCGGTCCGAGCTCCTACAATGAGCAGTTCTTC. It codes for CSASFGFGPSSYNEQFF.

This chain uses TRBV20-1 with TRBJ1-1; D is unclear. The germline V gene encodes CDR1 DFQATT and CDR2 SNEGSKA (reference sequence). This CDR3 spans 13 amino acids. V gave up 3 bases and J gave up 6 bases, with 14 bases separating them. Here the CDR3 reads CSASITASAEAFF. The DNA for the CDR3 is TGCAGTGCTAGTATAACAGCGAGCGCTGAAGCTTTCTTT.

This chain uses TRBV10-1 with TRBJ2-1; D perhaps matches TRBD1 (5 bases). There are 15 residues in the CDR3. From germline, CDR1 is WNHNN and CDR2 SYGVQD (reference sequence). V was clipped by 4 bases and J by 4 bases, with 14 bases between them. This CDR3 reads CASSGATGTYNEQFF. CDR3 DNA sequence: TGCGCCAGCAGTGGAGCCACAGGAACGTACAATGAGCAGTTCTTC.

The J gene is TRBJ2-7, the V gene TRBV20-1; D is unresolved. The CDR3 covers 11 residues. CDR1 is DFQATT and CDR2 is SNEGSKA in the germline V gene (reference sequence). The CDR3 loop reads CSAYYPLEQYF. The CDR3, as DNA: TGCAGCGCGTACTACCCCCTCGAGCAGTACTTC.

There are a few counts of this clonotype. CDR3 DNA: TGCGCCAGCAGCTGGGGAGCGGGACCCTACAATGAGCAGTTCTTC. Residues: CASSWGAGPYNEQFF. The V and J genes are TRBV5-1 and TRBJ2-1, with 7 bases lining up with TRBD2. The V segment lost 3 bases and the J segment 2 bases; nucleotides outside the gene matches: 5. CDR1 and CDR2 from the germline V gene are SGHRS and YFSETQ. This CDR3 is built from 15 residues.

The CDR3 loop reads CASSDGFGYEQYF. DNA for the CDR3: TGTGCCAGCAGTGATGGGTTCGGCTACGAGCAGTACTTC. V and J are TRBV2 and TRBJ2-7; D gene uncertain. The CDR3 is 13 amino acids. The V end was cut by 3 bases, the J end by 3 bases, with 9 bases between. The germline CDR1 and CDR2 sequences are SNHLY and FYNNEI.

The chain links TRBV4-3 to TRBJ2-7; 9 bases fit TRBD2. Unmatched junction bases numbered 2, after V lost 0 bases and J lost 2 bases. CDR1 and CDR2 from the germline V gene are LGHNA and YSLEER. CDR3 length: 15 residues. The CDR3 region has the DNA TGCGCCAGCAGCCAAGAGACTAGCGGACCCTACGAGCAGTACTTC. Protein sequence: CASSQETSGPYEQYF.

The chain has TRBV10-3 and TRBJ2-5; D might be TRBD2 (6 bases). Germline CDR1 is ENHRY and CDR2 is SYGVKD. The CDR3 length is 14 residues. The V gene lost 4 bases and the J gene lost 5 bases, with 14 bases spanning the gap. Here the CDR3 DNA reads TGTGCCATCAGTGGGACGGGAGAGACGGAGACCCAGTACTTC. It codes for CAISGTGETETQYF.

The chain is built from TRBV12-3 or TRBV12-4 and TRBJ2-7, with 7 bases identical to TRBD2. This CDR3 has 14 residues. V was pared by 5 bases and J by 3 bases, with 7 bases of the junction left unmatched. CDR3 in DNA: TGTGCCAGCAGTCCAACGACTAGCAGCTACGAGCAGTACTTC. Translating it yields CASSPTTSSYEQYF.

This clonotype occurred a few times. V usage is TRBV2 and J usage is TRBJ2-1; weak D call: TRBD2 (6 bases). Per germline, CDR1 SNHLY and CDR2 FYNNEI. This CDR3 is built from 17 residues. V lost 4 bases and J 1 base, leaving 17 bases between the germline ends. The CDR3 DNA follows: TGTGCCAGCAGTGCCGGAGGTGGGACTCGTTCCTACAATGAGCAGTTCTTC. Amino acids: CASSAGGGTRSYNEQFF.

This chain joins TRBV4-1 and TRBJ2-1; tentative D call: TRBD1 (6 bases). Germline V gene sequence: CDR1 MGHRA, CDR2 YSYEKL. Trimming removed 0 bases at V and 4 bases at J, with 19 bases between. The CDR3 covers 18 residues. The CDR3 loop reads CASSQDSPGQGGYNEQFF. CDR3 in DNA: TGCGCCAGCAGCCAAGATAGTCCCGGGCAAGGGGGTTACAATGAGCAGTTCTTC.

The chain is built from TRBV13 and TRBJ2-7, with a tentative D call TRBD2 (6 bases). V lost 0 bases, J lost 5 bases, and 11 bases lay in between. This CDR3 contains 14 residues. Germline values: CDR1 PRHDT, CDR2 FYEKMQ (reference sequence). The CDR3 region has the DNA TGTGCCAGCAGCTTAGGATCCGGGAGTAACGAGCAGTACTTC. Its translation is CASSLGSGSNEQYF.

This clonotype was observed many times. The rearrangement links TRBV12-3 or TRBV12-4 to TRBJ1-1; D unclear. The CDR3 is made up of 12 amino acids. The V gene lost 6 bases and the J gene lost 6 bases, with 11 bases spanning the gap. The CDR3 DNA follows: TGTGCCAGCAGCCTCGGTGTAGCTGAAGCTTTCTTT. Protein sequence: CASSLGVAEAFF.

This clonotype was picked up a small number of times. The CDR3 loop reads CASSYTTGVRETQYF. The CDR3 DNA reads as TGTGCCAGCAGCTATACAACAGGGGTCAGGGAGACCCAGTACTTC. This rearrangement joins TRBV7-9 to TRBJ2-5; 7 bases fit TRBD1. The CDR3 is 15 residues long. Germline V gene lookup returns CDR1 SEHNR and CDR2 FQNEAQ (reference sequence). The J segment lost 5 bases and the V segment lost 4 bases, leaving 10 bases of the junction unmatched. Based on the CDR3 plus reference TRBV7-9 and TRBJ2-5, the full variable domain is DTGVSQNPRHKITKRGQNVTFRCDPISEHNRLYWYRQTLGQGPEFLTYFQNEAQLEKSRLLSDRFSAERPKGSFSTLEIQRTEQGDSAMYLCASSYTTGVRETQYFGPGTRLLVL.